Each of the 22 T cell receptor beta chains below was sequenced from the same sample in a study of T-cell reconstitution after alpha-beta-depleted transplantation in children. Library preparation (for TCRbeta) was performed with unique molecular identifiers. TCRdb re-derived calls from the PCR reads in MiXCR, one entry per CDR3 protein. This table has over 550,000 distinct CDR3 sequences, under 12% appearing once. Specimen: PBMCs from the stem cell graft donor, collected from the stem cell graft. Receptors were obtained from a human donor who donated a stem cell graft to a child with acute myeloid leukemia.

This clonotype turned up a few times. The chain joins TRBV20-1 to TRBJ1-1; 7 positions match TRBD1. Germline lookup yields CDR1 DFQATT and CDR2 SNEGSKA (reference sequence). Trimming removed 5 bases from V and 1 base from J; junction bases left unmatched: 10. This CDR3 is 15 amino acids long. The CDR3 DNA follows: TGCAGTGCTGACGTCGGACAGGCGAAGAACACTGAAGCTTTCTTT. This codes for CSADVGQAKNTEAFF.

This clonotype was counted a few times. The chain joins TRBV2 to TRBJ2-2, with 7 positions matching TRBD2. The CDR3 consists of 15 residues. V dropped 9 bases and J dropped 6; count of bases not matched to a gene: 13. The germline V gene has CDR1 SNHLY and CDR2 FYNNEI. The DNA of the CDR3 is TGTGCCAGTACTAGGACTAGAAGTATGGCCGGGGAGCTGTTTTTT. As protein: CASTRTRSMAGELFF.

This chain uses TRBV28 with TRBJ2-2, with 8 bases fitting TRBD1. CDR3 size: 15 residues. V lost 5 bases, J lost 3 bases, and 5 bases stayed unmatched. Germline assignment: CDR1 MDHEN and CDR2 SYDVKM. The CDR3 sequence: CASSPGGEDTGELFF. The DNA of the CDR3 is TGTGCCAGCAGTCCAGGGGGCGAGGACACCGGGGAGCTGTTTTTT.

This clonotype was picked up a small number of times. The rearrangement links TRBV24-1 to TRBJ2-3; a weak D match, TRBD2 (5 bases). Germline V gene data show CDR1 as KGHDR and CDR2 as SFDVKD. The V end lost 6 bases, the J end lost 3 bases, and 6 bases lay between the germline ends. The CDR3 length is 12 residues. The DNA of the CDR3 is TGTGCCACCAGTACGGGAACAGATACGCAGTATTTT. Its protein is CATSTGTDTQYF.

This clonotype showed up many times. CDR3 sequence reads: CASIRSNEQFF. The CDR3 coding sequence is TGTGCCAGCATCCGGTCGAATGAGCAGTTCTTC. The chain employs TRBV6-4 and TRBJ2-1; D not certain. The CDR3 is made up of 11 amino acids. Trimming removed 7 bases at V and 7 bases at J, with 8 bases between. CDR1 MRHNA and CDR2 SNTAGT come from the germline V gene.

This clonotype has more than one count but fewer than ten. The chain combines TRBV11-1 with TRBJ2-1; D remains ambiguous. The CDR3 extends over 17 amino acids. Germline CDR1 SGHAT, CDR2 FQDESV (reference sequence). V was trimmed by 1 base and J by 0 bases, leaving 13 bases between them. DNA for the CDR3: TGTGCCAGCAGCTTAGTCCCCGCGCTGAGCTCCTACAATGAGCAGTTCTTC. Translated, it gives CASSLVPALSSYNEQFF.

The V gene is TRBV30, the J gene TRBJ2-2; the match to TRBD2 covers 12 bases. The CDR3 has 16 amino acids. Looked up from germline, CDR1 is GTSNPN and CDR2 is SVGIG (reference sequence). V was clipped by 4 bases and J by 1 base; unmatched bases: 4. The CDR3 nucleotides read TGTGCCTGGAAGACTAGCGGGAGAAGGAACACCGGGGAGCTGTTTTTT. It specifies CAWKTSGRRNTGELFF.

This chain joins TRBV6-1 and TRBJ1-6; the D gene is possibly TRBD1 (5 bases). This CDR3 has 15 residues. V shed 6 bases and J shed 7 bases, with 16 bases lying between them. CDR1 MNHNS and CDR2 SASEGT come from the germline V gene. The CDR3, as DNA: TGTGCCAGCAGCCCGCCTTGGGGGGAGAATTCACCCCTCCACTTT. Its translation is CASSPPWGENSPLHF.

This clonotype was seen ten or more times. V usage is TRBV28 and J usage is TRBJ2-2; D possibly uses TRBD1 or TRBD2 (6 bases each). The germline gives CDR1 MDHEN, CDR2 SYDVKM. V lost 7 bases and J 6 bases, leaving 9 bases between the germline ends. This CDR3 is built from 12 residues. The CDR3 DNA sequence: TGTGCCAGCAAGGGGGGTGCCGGGGAGCTGTTTTTT. Its translation is CASKGGAGELFF.

The chain recombines TRBV4-2 with TRBJ2-3; D is possibly TRBD2 (6 bases). This CDR3 spans 16 amino acids. Germline V lookup: CDR1 LGHNA, CDR2 YNFKEQ. The V end lost 1 base, the J end lost 4 bases, and 15 bases lay between the germline ends. This chain's CDR3 is CASSQGDLSGSDTQYF. In DNA, the CDR3 is TGTGCCAGCAGCCAAGGGGACTTGAGCGGGTCAGATACGCAGTATTTT.

This clonotype occurred many times. The genes are TRBV20-1 and TRBJ2-1, with 15 bases aligning to TRBD2. The V gene end was trimmed by 0 bases and the J gene end by 7 bases; junction bases not matched to a gene: 4. Per the germline V gene, CDR1 is DFQATT and CDR2 is SNEGSKA (reference sequence). The CDR3 length is 16 residues. DNA for the CDR3: TGCAGTGCTAGAGATAGCGGGACTAGCGGGAGGAATGAGCAGTTCTTC. This gives the protein CSARDSGTSGRNEQFF.

There are many counts of this clonotype. V is TRBV20-1 and J is TRBJ2-7, with 12 bases identical to TRBD2. The CDR3 spans 16 residues. Unmatched junction bases numbered 9, after V lost 1 base and J lost 5 bases. Per the germline V gene, CDR1 is DFQATT and CDR2 is SNEGSKA (reference sequence). The CDR3 protein is CSARAPRLAGANEQYF. DNA for the CDR3: TGCAGTGCTAGAGCCCCAAGACTAGCGGGAGCCAACGAGCAGTACTTC.

The DNA for the CDR3 is TGTGCCAGCCGGGACGATACCTCTGGAAACACCATATATTTT. It translates to CASRDDTSGNTIYF. The V call is TRBV3-1, the J call TRBJ1-3, with D tentatively TRBD1 (5 bases). This CDR3 contains 14 residues. V was shortened by 8 bases and J by 0 bases, with 11 bases between the two germline ends. Germline CDR1 LGHDT, CDR2 YNNKEL (reference sequence).

This clonotype was counted only a few times. The CDR3 nucleotides are TGTGCCAGCAGCTTAGCGCCATACCGGTCCGGGAAGGGGGAGCTGTTTTTT. This codes for CASSLAPYRSGKGELFF. The chain has TRBV7-8 and TRBJ2-2; D possibly corresponds to TRBD2 (5 bases). Trimming took 0 bases from V and 8 from J, leaving 19 bases between them. The CDR3 runs 17 residues. Germline CDR1 reads SGHVS; CDR2 reads FQNEAQ.

The chain has TRBV7-3 and TRBJ2-3; TRBD1 aligns across 12 bases. J gave up 4 bases and V 2 bases, and 4 bases lay outside the gene matches. CDR1 is SGHTA and CDR2 is FQGTGA in the germline V gene. The CDR3 contains 16 residues. The CDR3 protein is CASSLLGQGAADTQYF. CDR3 nucleotide sequence: TGTGCCAGCAGCTTATTGGGACAGGGGGCCGCAGATACGCAGTATTTT.

The V call is TRBV20-1, the J call TRBJ2-1, with a weak D call TRBD2 (6 bases). The length of the CDR3 is 14 residues. V was trimmed by 6 bases and J by 5 bases, leaving 17 bases between them. Germline assignment: CDR1 DFQATT and CDR2 SNEGSKA (reference sequence). The CDR3 nucleotides read TGCAGTGCAGACTGGGGGAGGCGACACAATGAGCAGTTCTTC. Translation: CSADWGRRHNEQFF.

The V and J genes are TRBV20-1 and TRBJ2-1; 9 bases are a match to TRBD1. This CDR3 contains 14 residues. V shed 5 bases, J shed 6 bases, and the junction held 8 bases outside the gene matches. In germline, CDR1 is DFQATT, CDR2 SNEGSKA (reference sequence). The CDR3 sequence is CSAPPGTGPNEQFF. The CDR3 DNA reads as TGCAGTGCTCCCCCCGGGACAGGGCCCAATGAGCAGTTCTTC.

The chain is built from TRBV7-2 and TRBJ2-3; D ambiguous. The CDR3 loop spans 14 amino acids. Trimming pared 4 bases from V and 0 bases from J, leaving 8 bases between. The germline gives CDR1 SGHTA, CDR2 FQGNSA. CDR3 nucleotide sequence: TGTGCCAGCAGCTACTTGCGGAGCACAGATACGCAGTATTTT. Protein product: CASSYLRSTDTQYF.

This clonotype was observed a handful of times. The chain uses TRBV5-1 and TRBJ2-1; D is possibly TRBD1 (6 bases). Germline V gene lookup returns CDR1 SGHRS and CDR2 YFSETQ. The CDR3 is made up of 16 amino acids. The V end was cut by 3 bases, the J end by 4 bases, with 17 bases between. The CDR3 DNA reads as TGCGCCAGCAGCTCCACCACAGGGACGGGTTACAATGAGCAGTTCTTC. This codes for CASSSTTGTGYNEQFF. Full variable domain (outside the CDR3, taken from reference TRBV5-1 and TRBJ2-1): KAGVTQTPRYLIKTRGQQVTLSCSPISGHRSVSWYQQTPGQGLQFLFEYFSETQRNKGNFPGRFSGRQFSNSRSEMNVSTLELGDSALYLCASSSTTGTGYNEQFFGPGTRLTVL.

A few counts support this clonotype. The chain has TRBV7-9 and TRBJ2-1; D is uncertain. Germline-derived CDR1 and CDR2 are SEHNR and FQNEAQ (reference sequence). The ends were cut back, 4 bases at V and 5 bases at J, with 9 bases in the middle. The length of the CDR3 is 13 residues. The CDR3 region is CASSSLLNNEQFF. For the CDR3, the DNA is TGTGCCAGCAGCTCCCTCCTGAACAATGAGCAGTTCTTC.

On this clonotype itself: A read error is possible here, since a much larger clone lies one base away. The chain uses TRBV10-3 and TRBJ2-7, with D unresolved. Trimming removed 2 bases from V and 3 bases from J, with 2 bases in between. Germline CDR1 and CDR2: ENHRY and SYGVKD. This CDR3 is 11 amino acids long. The CDR3 is CAISENYEQYF. The DNA of the CDR3 is TGTGCCATCAGTGAGAACTACGAGCAGTACTTC.

This clonotype was observed at least ten times. The chain is built from TRBV20-1 and TRBJ2-1, with 8 bases lining up with TRBD2. CDR1 is DFQATT and CDR2 is SNEGSKA in the germline V gene (reference sequence). This CDR3 is 15 amino acids long. V gave up 3 bases and J gave up 4 bases; unmatched junction bases: 8. CDR3 loop: CSARVAGRDYNEQFF. The CDR3, as DNA: TGCAGTGCTAGGGTAGCGGGGCGGGATTACAATGAGCAGTTCTTC.